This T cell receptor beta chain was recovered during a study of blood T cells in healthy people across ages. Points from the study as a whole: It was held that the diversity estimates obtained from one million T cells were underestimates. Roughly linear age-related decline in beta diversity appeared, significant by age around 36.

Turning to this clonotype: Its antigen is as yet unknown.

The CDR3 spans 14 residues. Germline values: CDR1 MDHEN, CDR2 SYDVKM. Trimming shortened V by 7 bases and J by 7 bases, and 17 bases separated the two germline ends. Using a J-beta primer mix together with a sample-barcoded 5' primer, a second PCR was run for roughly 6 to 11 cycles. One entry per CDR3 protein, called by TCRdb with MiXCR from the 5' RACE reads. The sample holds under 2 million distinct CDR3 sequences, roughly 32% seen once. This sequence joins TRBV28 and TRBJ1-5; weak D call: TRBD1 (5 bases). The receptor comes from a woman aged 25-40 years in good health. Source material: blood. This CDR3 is CASTLRGKRQPQHF. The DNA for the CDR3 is TGTGCCAGCACCCTACGGGGGAAAAGACAGCCCCAGCATTTT.